This T cell receptor (beta chain) was sequenced in a study of PD-L1 blockade in urothelial cancer. Assay used: immunoSEQ multiplex PCR; TCRdb lists only in-frame clones, some missing. Among approximately 110,000 clones listed, around 85% were seen once. The CDR3 totals 14 residues. Unmatched junction bases numbered 4, after V lost 3 bases and J lost 6 bases. Germline V gene lookup returns CDR1 SGHKS and CDR2 YYEKEE (reference sequence). The material sequenced was PBMCs, taken around atezolizumab (anti-PD-L1) treatment. The source is a man aged 45-65 years with urothelial cancer. The rearrangement joins TRBV5-5 to TRBJ2-7; 12 bases are a match to TRBD1. CDR3 protein: CASSSGTGGLEQYF. The CDR3 coding sequence is TGTGCCAGCAGCTCCGGGACAGGGGGCCTCGAGCAGTACTTC.